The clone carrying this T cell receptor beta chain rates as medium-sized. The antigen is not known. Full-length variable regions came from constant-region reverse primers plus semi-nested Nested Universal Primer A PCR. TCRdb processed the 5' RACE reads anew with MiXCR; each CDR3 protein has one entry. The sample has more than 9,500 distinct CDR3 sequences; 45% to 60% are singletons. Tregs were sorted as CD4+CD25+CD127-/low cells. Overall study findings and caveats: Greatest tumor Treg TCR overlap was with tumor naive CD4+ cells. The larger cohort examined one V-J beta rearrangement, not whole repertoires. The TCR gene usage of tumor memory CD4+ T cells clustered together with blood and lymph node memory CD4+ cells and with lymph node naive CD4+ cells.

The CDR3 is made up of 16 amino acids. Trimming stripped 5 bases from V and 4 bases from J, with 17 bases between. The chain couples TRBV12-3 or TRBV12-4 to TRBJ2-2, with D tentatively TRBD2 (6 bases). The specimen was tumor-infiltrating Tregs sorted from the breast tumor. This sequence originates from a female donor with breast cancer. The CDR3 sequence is CASSQGLRRGTGELFF. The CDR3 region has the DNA TGTGCCAGCAGTCAAGGCCTCCGGCGGGGCACCGGGGAGCTGTTTTTT.